This T cell receptor beta chain was identified in a study of blood T cells in healthy people across ages. A second PCR, run for about 7 to 11 cycles, used a sample-barcoded 5' primer plus a J-beta primer mix. Any given sample supplied a minimum of 2.5 million CDR3-containing paired-end reads. TCRdb reprocessed the 5' RACE reads with MiXCR, giving one entry per CDR3 protein. Among 700,000 or so distinct CDR3 sequences, 22% were seen once, and the ten largest hold 22%. Every donor gave 9 to 10 milliliters of peripheral blood. The V gene's germline CDR1 is SGHRS and CDR2 YFSETQ. The CDR3 is made up of 14 amino acids. Note on this clonotype: A read error may produce the germline difference seen at one junction end.

The sequenced sample consisted of blood. The chain carries TRBV5-1 and TRBJ2-7, with 8 nucleotides matching TRBD1. This sequence originates from a man between 70 and 80 years old in good health. The CDR3: CASSAGTGAIEQHF. The CDR3, as DNA: TGCGCCAGCAGCGCCGGGACAGGCGCCATCGAGCAGCACTTC.